The rows below give T cell receptor beta chains drawn from one sample of a study of T cells in Graves' hyperthyroidism and ophthalmopathy. MiXCR, run by TCRdb on the multiplex PCR reads, gives a single entry per CDR3 protein. The sample includes roughly 170,000 distinct CDR3 sequences, approximately 17% of them seen just once. Sequencing used blood. The receptors derive from a woman in her forties or fifties with Graves' hyperthyroidism. CDR3s leave out the opening cysteine and the closing phenylalanine or tryptophan.

6,TRBV9,ASSVAF
14,TRBV11-2,ASSLDGIRQGTEAF
13,TRBV28,ASSLPGQGGETQY
13,TRBV12-3/TRBV12-4,ASSLGDSSYNEQF
11,TRBV6-6,ASSYFQGHGYT
12,TRBV10-3,AISQVQGQETQY
15,TRBV5-1,ASSSHPDRAVNEKLF
11,TRBV4-3,ASSQDNTEELF
14,TRBV5-1,ASSLTNRGRSYEQY
11,TRBV11-3,ASSEGLVDTQY
12,TRBV6-2/TRBV6-3,ATLTPGPQETQY
14,TRBV20-1,SARDQEKRTDSPLH
14,TRBV11-2,ASSLVSAAGANVLT
13,TRBV18,ASSPRQGAGETQY
12,TRBV20-1,SARDIVPGTEAF
15,TRBV12-3/TRBV12-4,ASSYPGTGVLNQPQH
12,TRBV6-1,ASSRSTVLAEAF
12,TRBV28,ASSLAGSTDTQY
12,TRBV19,ASKYRGVNYGYT
12,TRBV19,ASSIAAGNEKLF
10,TRBV19,ASTGEVYGYT
13,TRBV13,ASSLCGSGGNAQF
13,TRBV29-1,SVEGATVSGNTIY
11,TRBV19,ASSTGGYTEAF
13,TRBV7-9,ASSLSISSYNEQF
12,TRBV20-1,SASGQGEISPLH
12,TRBV5-1,ASSTGTGIYEQY
14,TRBV18,ASSPPGTENNNEQF
13,TRBV5-6,ASSFWTGLNTEAF
15,TRBV6-2/TRBV6-3,ASSYPGTLKDYNEQF
13,TRBV28,ASSLGGLSNQPQH
11,TRBV6-1,ATGTGGSEKLF
14,TRBV9,ASSVEYGPSHYGYT
11,TRBV28,ASSPNQGNTIY
13,TRBV12-3/TRBV12-4,ASTITGTGYQPQH
12,TRBV28,ASSTSDSYNEQF
13,TRBV7-9,ASSLGGREGNIQY
13,TRBV7-8,ASSSGQGNNSPLH
8,TRBV7-3,AIENYGYT